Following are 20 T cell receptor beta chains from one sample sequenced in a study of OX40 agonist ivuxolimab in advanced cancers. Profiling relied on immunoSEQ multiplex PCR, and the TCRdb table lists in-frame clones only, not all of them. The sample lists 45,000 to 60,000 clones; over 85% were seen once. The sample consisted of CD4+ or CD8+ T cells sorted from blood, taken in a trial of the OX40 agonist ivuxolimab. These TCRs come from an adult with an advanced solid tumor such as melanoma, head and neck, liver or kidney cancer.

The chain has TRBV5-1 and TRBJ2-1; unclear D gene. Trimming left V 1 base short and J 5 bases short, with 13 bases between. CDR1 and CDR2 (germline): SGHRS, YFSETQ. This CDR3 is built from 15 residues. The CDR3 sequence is CASSLYADPNNEQFF. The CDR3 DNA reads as TGCGCCAGCAGCTTGTATGCAGACCCCAACAATGAGCAGTTCTTC. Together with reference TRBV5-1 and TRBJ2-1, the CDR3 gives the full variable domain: KAGVTQTPRYLIKTRGQQVTLSCSPISGHRSVSWYQQTPGQGLQFLFEYFSETQRNKGNFPGRFSGRQFSNSRSEMNVSTLELGDSALYLCASSLYADPNNEQFFGPGTRLTVL.

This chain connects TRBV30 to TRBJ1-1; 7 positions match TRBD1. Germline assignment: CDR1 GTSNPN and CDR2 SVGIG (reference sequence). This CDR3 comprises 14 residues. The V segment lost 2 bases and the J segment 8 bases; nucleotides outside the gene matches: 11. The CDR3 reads CAWSPSTGWSEAFF. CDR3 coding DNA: TGTGCCTGGAGTCCGTCGACAGGGTGGAGCGAAGCTTTCTTT.

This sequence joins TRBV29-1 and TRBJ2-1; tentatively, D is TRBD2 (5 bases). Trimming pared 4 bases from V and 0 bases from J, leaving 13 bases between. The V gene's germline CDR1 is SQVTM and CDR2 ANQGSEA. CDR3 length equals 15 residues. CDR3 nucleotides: TGCAGCGTTGTCGAGGACTCCCCCTCCTACAATGAGCAGTTCTTC. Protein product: CSVVEDSPSYNEQFF.

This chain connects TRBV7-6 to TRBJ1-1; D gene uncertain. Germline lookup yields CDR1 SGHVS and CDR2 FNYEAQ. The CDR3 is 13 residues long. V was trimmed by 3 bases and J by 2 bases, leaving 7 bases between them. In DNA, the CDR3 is TGTGCCAGCAGCTTCCAGGTTAACACTGAAGCTTTCTTT. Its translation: CASSFQVNTEAFF.

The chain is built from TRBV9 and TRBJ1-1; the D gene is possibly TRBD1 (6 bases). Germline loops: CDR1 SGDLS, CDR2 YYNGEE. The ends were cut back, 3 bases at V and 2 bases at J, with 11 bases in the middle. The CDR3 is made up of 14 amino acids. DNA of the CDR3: TGTGCCAGCAGCGAGGGGGGGCCTAACACTGAAGCTTTCTTT. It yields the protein CASSEGGPNTEAFF.

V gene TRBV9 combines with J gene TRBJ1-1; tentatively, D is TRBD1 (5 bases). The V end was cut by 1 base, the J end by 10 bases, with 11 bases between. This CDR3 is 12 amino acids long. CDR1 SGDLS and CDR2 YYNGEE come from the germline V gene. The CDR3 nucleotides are TGTGCCAGCAGCGTATCGGGAGGGGCAGCTTTCTTT. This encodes CASSVSGGAAFF.

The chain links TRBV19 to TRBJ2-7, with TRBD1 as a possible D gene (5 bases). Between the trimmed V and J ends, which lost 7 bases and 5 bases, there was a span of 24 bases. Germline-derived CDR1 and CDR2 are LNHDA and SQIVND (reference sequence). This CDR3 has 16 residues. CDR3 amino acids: CASTDSHHTFLNEQYF. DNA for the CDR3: TGTGCCAGTACAGACAGCCACCACACCTTCCTCAACGAGCAGTACTTC.

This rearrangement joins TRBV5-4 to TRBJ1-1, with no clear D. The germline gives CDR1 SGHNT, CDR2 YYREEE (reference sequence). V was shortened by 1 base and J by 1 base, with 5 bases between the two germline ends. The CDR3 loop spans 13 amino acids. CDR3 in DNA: TGTGCCAGCAGCTTGCACGGGAACACTGAAGCTTTCTTT. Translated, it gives CASSLHGNTEAFF.

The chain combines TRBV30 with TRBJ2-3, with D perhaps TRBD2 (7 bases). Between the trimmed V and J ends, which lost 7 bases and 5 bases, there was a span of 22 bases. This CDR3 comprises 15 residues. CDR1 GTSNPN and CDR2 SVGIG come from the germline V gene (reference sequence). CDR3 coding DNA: TGTGCCTCCCACCCTCAAGGGGGAGGGAGAGATACGCAGTATTTT. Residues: CASHPQGGGRDTQYF. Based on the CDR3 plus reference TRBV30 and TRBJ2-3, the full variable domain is SQTIHQWPATLVQPVGSPLSLECTVEGTSNPNLYWYRQAAGRGLQLLFYSVGIGQISSEVPQNLSASRPQDRQFILSSKKLLLSDSGFYLCASHPQGGGRDTQYFGPGTRLTVL.

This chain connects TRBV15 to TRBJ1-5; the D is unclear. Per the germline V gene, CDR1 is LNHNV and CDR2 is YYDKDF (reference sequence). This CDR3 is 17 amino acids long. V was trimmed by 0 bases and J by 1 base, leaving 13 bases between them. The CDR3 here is CATSRDLEESSNQPQHF. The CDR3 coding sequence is TGTGCCACCAGCAGAGATCTTGAGGAGTCGAGCAATCAGCCCCAGCATTTT. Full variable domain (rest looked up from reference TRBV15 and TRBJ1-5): DAMVIQNPRYQVTQFGKPVTLSCSQTLNHNVMYWYQQKSSQAPKLLFHYYDKDFNNEADTPDNFQSRRPNTSFCFLDIRSPGLGDTAMYLCATSRDLEESSNQPQHFGDGTRLSIL.

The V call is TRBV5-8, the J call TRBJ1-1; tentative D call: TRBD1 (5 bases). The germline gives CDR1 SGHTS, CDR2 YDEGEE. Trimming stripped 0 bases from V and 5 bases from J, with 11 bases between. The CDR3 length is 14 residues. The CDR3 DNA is TGTGCCAGCAGCTTGGTGCAGGGAGGTACTGAAGCTTTCTTT. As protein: CASSLVQGGTEAFF.

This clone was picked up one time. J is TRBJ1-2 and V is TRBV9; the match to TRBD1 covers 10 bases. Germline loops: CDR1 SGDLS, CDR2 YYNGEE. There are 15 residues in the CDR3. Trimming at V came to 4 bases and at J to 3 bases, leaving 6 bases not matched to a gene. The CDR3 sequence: CASSPGTGDYYGYTF. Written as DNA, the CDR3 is TGTGCCAGCAGCCCAGGGACAGGGGATTACTATGGCTACACCTTC.

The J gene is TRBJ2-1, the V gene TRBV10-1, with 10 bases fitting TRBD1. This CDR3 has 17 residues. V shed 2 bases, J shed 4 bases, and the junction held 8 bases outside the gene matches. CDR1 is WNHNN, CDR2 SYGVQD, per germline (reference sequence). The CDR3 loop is CASSEGPGQGKYNEQFF. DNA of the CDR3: TGCGCCAGCAGTGAGGGACCGGGACAGGGGAAGTACAATGAGCAGTTCTTC.

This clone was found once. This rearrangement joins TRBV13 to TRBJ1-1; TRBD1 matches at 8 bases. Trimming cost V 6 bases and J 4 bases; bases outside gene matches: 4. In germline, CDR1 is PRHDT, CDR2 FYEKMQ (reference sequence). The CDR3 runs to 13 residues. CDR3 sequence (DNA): TGTGCCAGCAGACTCGACAGGGGCACTGAAGCTTTCTTT. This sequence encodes CASRLDRGTEAFF.

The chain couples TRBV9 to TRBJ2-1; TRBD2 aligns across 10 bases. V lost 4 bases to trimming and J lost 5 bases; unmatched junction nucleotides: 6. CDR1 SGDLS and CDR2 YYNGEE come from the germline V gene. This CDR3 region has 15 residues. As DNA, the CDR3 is TGTGCCAGCAGCCCGGGGACTAGCGTGAACAATGAGCAGTTCTTC. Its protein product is CASSPGTSVNNEQFF.

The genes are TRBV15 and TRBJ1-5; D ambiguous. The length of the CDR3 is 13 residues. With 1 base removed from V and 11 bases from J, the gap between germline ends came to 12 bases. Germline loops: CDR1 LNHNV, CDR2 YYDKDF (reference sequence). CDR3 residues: CATSRALHGSQHF. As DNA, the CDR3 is TGTGCCACCAGCAGAGCCCTTCATGGGTCCCAGCATTTT.

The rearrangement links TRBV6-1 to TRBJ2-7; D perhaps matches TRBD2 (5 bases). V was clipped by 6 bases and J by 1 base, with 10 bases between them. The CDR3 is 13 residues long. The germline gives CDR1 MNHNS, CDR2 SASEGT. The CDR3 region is CASSTRTSYEQYF. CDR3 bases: TGTGCCAGCAGCACCAGGACTTCCTACGAGCAGTACTTC.

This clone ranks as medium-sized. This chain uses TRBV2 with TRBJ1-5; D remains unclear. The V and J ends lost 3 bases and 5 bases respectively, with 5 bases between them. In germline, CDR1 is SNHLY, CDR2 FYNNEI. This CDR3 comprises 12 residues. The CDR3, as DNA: TGTGCCAGCAGTGATCTCTATCAGCCCCAGCATTTT. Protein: CASSDLYQPQHF.

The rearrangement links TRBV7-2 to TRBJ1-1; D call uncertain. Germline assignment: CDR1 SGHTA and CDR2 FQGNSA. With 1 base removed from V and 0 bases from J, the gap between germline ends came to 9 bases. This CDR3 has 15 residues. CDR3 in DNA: TGTGCCAGCAGCTTAGTCTGGAACTTGAACACTGAAGCTTTCTTT. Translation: CASSLVWNLNTEAFF.

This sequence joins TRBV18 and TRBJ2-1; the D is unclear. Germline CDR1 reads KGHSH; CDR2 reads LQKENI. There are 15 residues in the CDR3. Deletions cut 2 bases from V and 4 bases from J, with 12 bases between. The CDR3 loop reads CASSPVDVTYNEQFF. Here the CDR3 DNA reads TGTGCCAGCTCACCAGTCGACGTCACGTACAATGAGCAGTTCTTC.